This entry lists 10 T cell receptor beta chains sequenced from one sample in a study of shared clonotypes between healthy human individuals. Using immunoSEQ multiplex PCR, the repertoire was profiled, and TCRdb retains in-frame clones only, with some absent. The sample contains about a million clones, 77% of which appear only once. The sequenced sample consisted of memory CD4+ T cells from PBMCs. Subset described: CD45RA-negative fraction. The receptors derive from a man aged 18-30 years in good health. Some clones in this sample may be carry-over from other donors' samples.

The chain employs TRBV5-4 and TRBJ2-1; D might be TRBD1 or TRBD2, each matching 6 bases. Trimming left V 0 bases short and J 8 bases short, with 18 bases between. Germline CDR1 and CDR2: SGHNT and YYREEE (reference sequence). The CDR3 contains 16 residues. CDR3 bases: TGTGCCAGCAGCTTGGTGGGGGGCGTGGGCTATTATGAGCAGTTCTTC. Translated: CASSLVGGVGYYEQFF. Complete variable domain (other parts from reference TRBV5-4 and TRBJ2-1): ETGVTQSPTHLIKTRGQQVTLRCSSQSGHNTVSWYQQALGQGPQFIFQYYREEENGRGNFPPRFSGLQFPNYSSELNVNALELDDSALYLCASSLVGGVGYYEQFFGPGTRLTVL.

Only one count was recorded for this clone. The genes are TRBV28 and TRBJ2-1; unclear D gene. Deletions cut 7 bases from V and 7 bases from J, with 8 bases between. Germline V gives CDR1 MDHEN, CDR2 SYDVKM. The length of the CDR3 is 11 residues. CDR3 protein: CASNPGNEQFF. The CDR3 nucleotides read TGTGCCAGCAACCCCGGGAATGAGCAGTTCTTC.

The V and J genes are TRBV9 and TRBJ2-5; D is unresolved. Germline assignment: CDR1 SGDLS and CDR2 YYNGEE. The CDR3 contains 16 residues. V was shortened by 5 bases and J by 0 bases, with 17 bases between the two germline ends. CDR3 nucleotides: TGTGCCAGCAGTAAGTTCGGTACTACCTACCAAGAGACCCAGTACTTC. This codes for CASSKFGTTYQETQYF.

This clone has a handful of counts. The chain carries TRBV6-1 and TRBJ2-3, with 10 bases aligning to TRBD1. Germline trimming cut 8 bases from V and 4 bases from J; bases unmatched to any gene: 6. The CDR3 totals 14 residues. The germline CDR1 and CDR2 sequences are MNHNS and SASEGT. CDR3 DNA sequence: TGTGCCAGCCTGGGACAGGGGTATGCAGATACGCAGTATTTT. Amino acid sequence: CASLGQGYADTQYF.

This clone was picked up one time. This rearrangement joins TRBV30 to TRBJ2-1, with D unresolved. V was shortened by 6 bases and J by 0 bases, with 12 bases between the two germline ends. The CDR3 sequence is 14 residues long. The V gene's germline CDR1 is GTSNPN and CDR2 SVGIG (reference sequence). CDR3 nucleotide sequence: TGTGCCTGCCATGGCGCCAGCTCCTACAATGAGCAGTTCTTC. Translated, it gives CACHGASSYNEQFF.

The CDR3 DNA is TGTGCCAGCAGTCAACAGACTGGGGCCTGGGAGACCCAGTACTTC. It yields the protein CASSQQTGAWETQYF. The rearrangement uses TRBV6-5 and TRBJ2-5, with D possibly TRBD1 on 5 matching bases. This CDR3 comprises 15 residues. V lost 5 bases, J lost 5 bases, and 18 bases lay in between. The germline gives CDR1 MNHEY, CDR2 SVGAGI.

As to this clone: The likely explanation is a read error, given a far larger clone one base away. The chain is built from TRBV11-3 and TRBJ2-6, with unresolved D. V gave up 1 base and J gave up 0 bases, with 4 bases separating them. CDR1 SGHNT and CDR2 YENEEA come from the germline V gene. The CDR3 runs 15 residues. The CDR3 sequence: CASSLGGSGANVLTF. The CDR3, as DNA: TGTGCCAGCAGCTTAGGGGGCTCTGGGGCCAACGTCCTGACTTTC. Drawing the rest from reference TRBV11-3 and TRBJ2-6, the complete variable domain is EAGVVQSPRYKIIEKKQPVAFWCNPISGHNTLYWYLQNLGQGPELLIRYENEEAVDDSQLPKDRFSAERLKGVDSTLKIQPAELGDSAVYLCASSLGGSGANVLTFGAGSRLTVL.

The V gene is TRBV21-1, the J gene TRBJ1-5; TRBD1 reflects the table's D call only, with no check against the DNA. TRBV21-1 is a recognized pseudogene. The CDR3 sequence is 14 residues long. The CDR3 sequence: CASSQGDGNQPQHF. The CDR3 DNA reads as TGTGCCAGCAGCCAGGGGGACGGCAATCAGCCCCAGCATTTT.

The chain uses TRBV5-4 and TRBJ2-7; 9 positions match TRBD1. V shed 0 bases and J 11 bases; nucleotides not matched to a gene: 6. Germline loops: CDR1 SGHNT, CDR2 YYREEE (reference sequence). The CDR3 extends over 13 amino acids. The CDR3 loop reads CASSLAGTGLEYF. CDR3 coding DNA: TGTGCCAGCAGCTTGGCCGGGACAGGGTTGGAGTACTTC.

V usage is TRBV11-1 and J usage is TRBJ2-3, with a possible D match to TRBD2 (6 bases). CDR1 and CDR2 (germline): SGHAT, FQDESV (reference sequence). The CDR3 contains 13 residues. Trimming removed 10 bases at V and 5 bases at J, with 16 bases between. CDR3 sequence: CAIGGTLLDTQYF. CDR3 in DNA: TGTGCCATCGGGGGAACCTTATTAGATACGCAGTATTTT.